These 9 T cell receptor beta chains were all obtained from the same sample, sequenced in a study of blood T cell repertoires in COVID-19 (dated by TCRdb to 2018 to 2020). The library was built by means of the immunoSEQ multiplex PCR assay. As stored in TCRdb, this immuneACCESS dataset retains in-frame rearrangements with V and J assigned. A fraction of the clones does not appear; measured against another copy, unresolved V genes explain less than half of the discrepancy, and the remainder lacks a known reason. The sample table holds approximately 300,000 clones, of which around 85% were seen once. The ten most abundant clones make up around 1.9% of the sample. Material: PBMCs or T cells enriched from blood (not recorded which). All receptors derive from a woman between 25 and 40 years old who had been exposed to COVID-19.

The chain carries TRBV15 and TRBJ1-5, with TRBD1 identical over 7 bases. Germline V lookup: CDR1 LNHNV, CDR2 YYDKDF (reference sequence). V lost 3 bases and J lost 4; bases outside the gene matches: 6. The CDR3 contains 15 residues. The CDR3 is CATSSYRDRNQPQHF. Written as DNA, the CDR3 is TGTGCCACCAGCAGTTACCGGGACAGAAATCAGCCCCAGCATTTT.

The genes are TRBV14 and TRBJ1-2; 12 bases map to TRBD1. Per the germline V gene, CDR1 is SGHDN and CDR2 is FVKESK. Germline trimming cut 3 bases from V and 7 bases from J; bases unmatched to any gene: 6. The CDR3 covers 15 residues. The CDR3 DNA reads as TGTGCCAGCAGCCATTCTGGGACAGGGGGCTTTGGCTACACCTTC. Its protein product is CASSHSGTGGFGYTF.

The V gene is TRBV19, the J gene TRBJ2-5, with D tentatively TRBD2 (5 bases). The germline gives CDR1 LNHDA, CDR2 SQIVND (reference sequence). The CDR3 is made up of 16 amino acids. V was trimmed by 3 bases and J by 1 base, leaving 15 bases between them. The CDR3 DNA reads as TGTGCCAGTAGTATGGGCCGGGCTCGGGGCCAAGAGACCCAGTACTTC. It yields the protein CASSMGRARGQETQYF.

DNA for the CDR3: TGTGCCAGCAGACGGACCGGGGGGGCAGATACGCAGTATTTT. Protein product: CASRRTGGADTQYF. This chain uses TRBV5-4 with TRBJ2-3, with 8 bases lining up with TRBD2. The CDR3 runs to 14 residues. V shed 5 bases and J 4 bases; nucleotides not matched to a gene: 6. The germline gives CDR1 SGHNT, CDR2 YYREEE (reference sequence).

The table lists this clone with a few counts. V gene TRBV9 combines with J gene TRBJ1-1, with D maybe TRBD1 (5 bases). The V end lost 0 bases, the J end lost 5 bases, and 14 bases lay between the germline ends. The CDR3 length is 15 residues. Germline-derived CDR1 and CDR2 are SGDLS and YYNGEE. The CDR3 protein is CASSVGGPLITEAFF. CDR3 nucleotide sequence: TGTGCCAGCAGCGTAGGGGGCCCTCTAATTACTGAAGCTTTCTTT.

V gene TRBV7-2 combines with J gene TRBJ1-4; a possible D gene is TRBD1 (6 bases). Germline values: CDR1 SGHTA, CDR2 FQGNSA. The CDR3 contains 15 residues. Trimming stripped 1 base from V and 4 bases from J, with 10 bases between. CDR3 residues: CASSLGGQRNEKLFF. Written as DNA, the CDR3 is TGTGCCAGCAGCTTAGGCGGACAGCGTAATGAAAAACTGTTTTTT.

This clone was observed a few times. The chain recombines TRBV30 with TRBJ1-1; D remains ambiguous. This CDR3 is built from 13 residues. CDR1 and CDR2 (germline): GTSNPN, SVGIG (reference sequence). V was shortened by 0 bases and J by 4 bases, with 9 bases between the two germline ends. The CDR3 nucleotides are TGTGCCTGGAGTGTATTATCGGGCACTGAAGCTTTCTTT. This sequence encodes CAWSVLSGTEAFF.

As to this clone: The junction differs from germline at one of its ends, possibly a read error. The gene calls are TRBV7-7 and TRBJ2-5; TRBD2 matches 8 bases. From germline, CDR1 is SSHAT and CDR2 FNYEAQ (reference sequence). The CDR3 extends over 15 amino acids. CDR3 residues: CASSFSAGVVETQYF. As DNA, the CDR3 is TGTGCTAGCAGCTTTTCAGCGGGGGTTGTGGAGACCCAGTACTTC.

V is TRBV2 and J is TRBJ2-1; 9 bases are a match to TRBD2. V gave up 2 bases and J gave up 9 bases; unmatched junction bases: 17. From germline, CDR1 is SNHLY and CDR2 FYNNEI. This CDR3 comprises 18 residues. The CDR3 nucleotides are TGTGCCAGCAGTGAATACGGCGGGGGGGCCGCAAGTTACGGTGAGCAGTTCTTC. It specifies CASSEYGGGAASYGEQFF.